The T cell receptor beta chain described here comes from a study of OX40 agonist ivuxolimab in advanced cancers. Study information: An agonistic human IgG2 monoclonal antibody against OX40 (CD134) was given. Three patients, one with hepatocellular carcinoma and two with cutaneous melanoma, responded partially.

Generated by immunoSEQ multiplex PCR, the TCRdb table keeps only in-frame clones and is missing some. This table holds about 31,000 clones, about 87% found once. Per the germline V gene, CDR1 is MNHNY and CDR2 is SVGAGI (reference sequence). Trimming took off 2 bases at V and 8 bases at J, with 12 bases between the two ends. The CDR3 has 13 residues. A remark on this clone: Its specificity is unknown.

Study-level findings and limits: A proportion of nonresponders additionally exhibited low normalized T-cell clonal expansion. CD8+ T cells showed, on average, more clonal expansion than CD4+ cells.

The source is an adult with an advanced solid tumor such as melanoma, head and neck, liver or kidney cancer. The V call is TRBV6-6, the J call TRBJ1-2; D call uncertain. The sequenced sample was CD4+ or CD8+ T cells sorted from blood, obtained in a trial of the OX40 agonist ivuxolimab. CDR3 bases: TGTGCCAGCAGTTACGAAATCGGAAGGGGCTACACCTTC. Translated: CASSYEIGRGYTF.